This T cell receptor beta chain was observed in a study of T cell repertoires in cytomegalovirus infection. Study-level background: It was recently identified HLA-C-restricted and well-studied HLA-B-restricted CMV epitopes that the study used. Matching HLA type, along with CMV infection, was indicated by public TCR beta signatures.

TCRdb used MiXCR to reprocess the reads, holding one entry per CDR3 protein. The sample lists 100,000 to 150,000 distinct CDR3 sequences, over 25% seen once, with around three fifths in the top ten. Trimming pared 0 bases from V and 0 bases from J, leaving 12 bases between. CDR3 size: 16 residues. In germline, CDR1 is SGHTA, CDR2 FQGNSA. Whole-study findings and limits: Predominance within the ex vivo response was attributable to HLA-C-restricted CMV-specific TCR beta clonotypes.

In this sample, this clonotype turned up a few times. Its cognate antigen is unknown. This chain links TRBV7-2 with TRBJ2-7; D perhaps matches TRBD1 (5 bases). The receptor's source is a human donor in good health (CMV status not recorded). Some clones in this sample may be carry-over from other donors' samples. Sequenced material: CD8+ T cells from cultured PBMCs, taken from culture after CMV antigen stimulation. The CDR3 nucleotides read TGTGCCAGCAGCTTAGCTCTACAGGTTTACTCCTACGAGCAGTACTTC. As protein: CASSLALQVYSYEQYF. The full variable domain, rest sourced from reference TRBV7-2 and TRBJ2-7, is GAGVSQSPSNKVTEKGKDVELRCDPISGHTALYWYRQSLGQGLEFLIYFQGNSAPDKSGLPSDRFSAERTGGSVSTLTIQRTQQEDSAVYLCASSLALQVYSYEQYFGPGTRLTVT.